The next 20 T cell receptor beta chains were all read from a single sample in a study of cytotoxic CD8 clonotypes in ibrutinib-treated CLL. Here immunoSEQ multiplex PCR was the method, and the copy in TCRdb shows in-frame clones only, minus some. Among around 310,000 clones listed, roughly 85% were seen once. The sample was PBMCs, taken before ibrutinib treatment. These receptor sequences come from a human donor with chronic lymphocytic leukemia.

The chain joins TRBV19 to TRBJ1-5; TRBD1 might be the D (5 bases). The ends were cut back, 5 bases at V and 3 bases at J, with 14 bases in the middle. From germline, CDR1 is LNHDA and CDR2 SQIVND (reference sequence). The CDR3 covers 15 residues. The CDR3 protein is CASSSGAFFNQPQHF. The CDR3 nucleotides read TGTGCCAGTAGTTCCGGGGCGTTTTTCAATCAGCCCCAGCATTTT.

The rearrangement joins TRBV7-9 to TRBJ2-1; 8 bases are a match to TRBD1. The V segment lost 0 bases and the J segment 2 bases; nucleotides outside the gene matches: 0. The germline gives CDR1 SEHNR, CDR2 FQNEAQ (reference sequence). The CDR3 length is 15 residues. In nucleotides, the CDR3 is TGTGCCAGCAGCTTAGCCAGGGGGCCCTACAATGAGCAGTTCTTC. It yields the protein CASSLARGPYNEQFF. Full variable domain (outside the CDR3, taken from reference TRBV7-9 and TRBJ2-1): DTGVSQNPRHKITKRGQNVTFRCDPISEHNRLYWYRQTLGQGPEFLTYFQNEAQLEKSRLLSDRFSAERPKGSFSTLEIQRTEQGDSAMYLCASSLARGPYNEQFFGPGTRLTVL.

V usage is TRBV4-1 and J usage is TRBJ1-3; 9 nucleotides line up with TRBD1. CDR3 length: 17 residues. The J segment lost 1 base and the V segment lost 1 base, leaving 5 bases of the junction unmatched. Germline loops: CDR1 MGHRA, CDR2 YSYEKL. Here the CDR3 reads CASSQVQGAVSGNTIYF. The CDR3, as DNA: TGCGCCAGCAGCCAAGTACAGGGGGCTGTATCTGGAAACACCATATATTTT.

This rearrangement joins TRBV6-5 to TRBJ2-3; 10 nucleotides align to TRBD2. This CDR3 has 14 amino acids. Trimming took 6 bases from V and 0 from J; bases not matched to a gene: 0. The germline gives CDR1 MNHEY, CDR2 SVGAGI. The CDR3 sequence: CASRLAGSTDTQYF. The DNA for the CDR3 is TGTGCCAGCAGACTAGCGGGGAGCACAGATACGCAGTATTTT.

The gene calls are TRBV5-4 and TRBJ2-7, with D hard to call. Germline loops: CDR1 SGHNT, CDR2 YYREEE (reference sequence). Trimming pared 0 bases from V and 4 bases from J, leaving 14 bases between. The CDR3 loop spans 15 amino acids. The CDR3: CASSLAGDRIYEQYF. The CDR3 coding sequence is TGTGCCAGCAGCTTGGCGGGCGATCGCATTTACGAGCAGTACTTC.

The chain uses TRBV6-1 and TRBJ2-3, with 9 bases lining up with TRBD1. CDR1 and CDR2 (germline): MNHNS, SASEGT. V lost 0 bases to trimming and J lost 2 bases; unmatched junction nucleotides: 9. The CDR3 covers 18 residues. The CDR3 loop reads CASSEALYRGLITDTQYF. Here the CDR3 DNA reads TGTGCCAGCAGTGAAGCGCTGTACAGGGGGCTAATCACAGATACGCAGTATTTT.

This sequence joins TRBV7-8 and TRBJ2-1, with 13 bases aligning to TRBD2. The length of the CDR3 is 19 residues. The germline gives CDR1 SGHVS, CDR2 FQNEAQ. V gave up 2 bases and J gave up 7 bases; unmatched junction bases: 14. This CDR3 reads CASSLTPDRGLAGKNEQFF. The CDR3 DNA sequence: TGTGCCAGCAGCTTAACACCGGACAGGGGACTAGCGGGAAAAAATGAGCAGTTCTTC.

The chain carries TRBV5-1 and TRBJ2-3; D unresolved. Trimming stripped 1 base from V and 6 bases from J, with 15 bases between. The CDR3 runs to 15 residues. Germline-derived CDR1 and CDR2 are SGHRS and YFSETQ. The CDR3 sequence: CASSLRDLREDTQYF. Here the CDR3 DNA reads TGCGCCAGCAGCTTGAGGGATTTACGTGAGGATACGCAGTATTTT.

This clone was counted a single time. The rearrangement links TRBV5-4 to TRBJ2-7; 11 bases fit TRBD2. Trimming removed 0 bases from V and 6 bases from J; junction bases left unmatched: 5. CDR1 and CDR2 from the germline V gene are SGHNT and YYREEE (reference sequence). The CDR3 spans 15 residues. CDR3 protein: CASSLGGLAAPEQYF. CDR3 in DNA: TGTGCCAGCAGCTTGGGGGGACTAGCGGCACCCGAGCAGTACTTC.

The rearrangement links TRBV15 to TRBJ2-7; D perhaps matches TRBD2 (5 bases). CDR1 and CDR2 from the germline V gene are LNHNV and YYDKDF (reference sequence). V dropped 1 base and J dropped 4 bases, with 17 bases sitting between them. The CDR3 loop spans 16 amino acids. CDR3 bases: TGTGCCACCAGCAGAGTTGGCGGAGCCGGGGTTTACGAGCAGTACTTC. This translates into CATSRVGGAGVYEQYF.

The rearrangement uses TRBV9 and TRBJ2-7; 8 bases agree with TRBD1. The germline V gene has CDR1 SGDLS and CDR2 YYNGEE. The CDR3 sequence is 16 residues long. Losses at the gene ends were 0 bases for V and 3 bases for J; bases not matched to a gene: 8. CDR3 protein: CASSVGGQGAFYEQYF. CDR3 nucleotide sequence: TGTGCCAGCAGCGTAGGAGGGCAGGGGGCTTTCTACGAGCAGTACTTC.

The chain joins TRBV6-6 to TRBJ2-7, with TRBD1 matching 10 bases. The V and J ends lost 2 bases and 5 bases, in that order; junction bases with no gene match: 9. The CDR3 runs 16 residues. CDR1 is MNHNY and CDR2 is SVGAGI in the germline V gene (reference sequence). The CDR3 here is CASSYRAGQGYHEQYF. For the CDR3, the DNA is TGTGCCAGCAGTTACCGGGCGGGACAGGGGTACCACGAGCAGTACTTC.

This clone has just one count. The chain uses TRBV6-5 and TRBJ2-7; TRBD1 matches at 7 bases. The V segment lost 2 bases and the J segment 2 bases; nucleotides outside the gene matches: 6. The germline gives CDR1 MNHEY, CDR2 SVGAGI. The CDR3 contains 15 residues. The CDR3: CASSYRTGNPYEQYF. The CDR3 DNA is TGTGCCAGCAGTTACCGGACAGGCAACCCCTACGAGCAGTACTTC.

This chain uses TRBV7-3 with TRBJ2-1; 9 nucleotides line up with TRBD2. In germline, CDR1 is SGHTA, CDR2 FQGTGA. The CDR3 sequence is 15 residues long. V dropped 4 bases and J dropped 0; count of bases not matched to a gene: 1. CDR3 amino acids: CASSYSGSSYNEQFF. CDR3 sequence (DNA): TGTGCCAGCAGCTATAGCGGGAGCTCCTACAATGAGCAGTTCTTC. Full variable domain (missing parts from reference TRBV7-3 and TRBJ2-1): GAGVSQTPSNKVTEKGKYVELRCDPISGHTALYWYRQSLGQGPEFLIYFQGTGAADDSGLPNDRFFAVRPEGSVSTLKIQRTERGDSAVYLCASSYSGSSYNEQFFGPGTRLTVL.

The rearrangement uses TRBV5-5 and TRBJ2-1, with 14 nucleotides matching TRBD2. Germline V gene lookup returns CDR1 SGHKS and CDR2 YYEKEE (reference sequence). This CDR3 contains 19 residues. V dropped 4 bases and J dropped 5; count of bases not matched to a gene: 14. DNA for the CDR3: TGTGCCAGCAGCATAATGGGACTAGCGGGAGTAGATTATGACAATGAGCAGTTCTTC. Protein: CASSIMGLAGVDYDNEQFF.

This rearrangement joins TRBV5-4 to TRBJ1-2; D possibly corresponds to TRBD1 (5 bases). The CDR3 loop spans 13 amino acids. In germline, CDR1 is SGHNT, CDR2 YYREEE (reference sequence). The germline V and J ends were trimmed by 4 bases and 7 bases, with 14 bases remaining between them. The CDR3 sequence: CASSPKGQSGYTF. CDR3 nucleotides: TGTGCCAGCAGCCCGAAGGGGCAGAGTGGCTACACCTTC.

The chain uses TRBV14 and TRBJ1-3; the D is unclear. CDR1 and CDR2 (germline): SGHDN, FVKESK. There are 18 residues in the CDR3. The V end was cut by 4 bases, the J end by 0 bases, with 19 bases between. The chain's CDR3 is CASSRGRTIGISGNTIYF. The DNA of the CDR3 is TGTGCCAGCAGCCGCGGCAGAACAATAGGAATCTCTGGAAACACCATATATTTT.

This chain connects TRBV28 to TRBJ2-5; 11 nucleotides match TRBD2. CDR1 is MDHEN and CDR2 is SYDVKM in the germline V gene. The CDR3 totals 16 residues. Trimming took 5 bases from V and 5 from J; bases not matched to a gene: 10. CDR3 sequence reads: CASSIGLAGFPETQYF. CDR3 in DNA: TGTGCCAGCAGTATAGGACTAGCGGGCTTTCCGGAGACCCAGTACTTC.

This clone was observed a handful of times. The chain couples TRBV6-1 to TRBJ2-1; 7 nucleotides match TRBD2. The germline V gene encodes CDR1 MNHNS and CDR2 SASEGT. Trimming removed 2 bases from V and 4 bases from J; junction bases left unmatched: 11. There are 17 residues in the CDR3. The CDR3 nucleotides are TGTGCCAGCAGTGAAAGCCTTTATGCAGCGGGGTACAATGAGCAGTTCTTC. As protein: CASSESLYAAGYNEQFF.

This clone was observed a handful of times. The chain uses TRBV18 and TRBJ2-1, with D unresolved. The CDR3 spans 16 residues. Trimming stripped 4 bases from V and 0 bases from J, with 13 bases between. Germline loops: CDR1 KGHSH, CDR2 LQKENI. The CDR3 DNA sequence: TGTGCCAGCTCACAGAGTTATAAGGGCTCCTACAATGAGCAGTTCTTC. Protein: CASSQSYKGSYNEQFF.